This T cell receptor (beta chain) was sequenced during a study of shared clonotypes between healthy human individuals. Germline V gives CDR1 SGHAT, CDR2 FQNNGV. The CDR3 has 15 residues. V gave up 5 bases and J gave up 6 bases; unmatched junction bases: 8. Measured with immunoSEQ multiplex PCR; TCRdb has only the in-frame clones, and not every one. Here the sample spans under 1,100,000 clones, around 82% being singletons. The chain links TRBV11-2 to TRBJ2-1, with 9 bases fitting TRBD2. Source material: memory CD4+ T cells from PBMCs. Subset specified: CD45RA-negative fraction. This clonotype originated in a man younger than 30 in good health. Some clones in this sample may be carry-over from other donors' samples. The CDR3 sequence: CASSPQQAGGNEQFF. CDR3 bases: TGTGCCAGCAGCCCACAACAAGCGGGAGGCAATGAGCAGTTCTTC. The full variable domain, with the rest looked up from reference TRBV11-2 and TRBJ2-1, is EAGVAQSPRYKIIEKRQSVAFWCNPISGHATLYWYQQILGQGPKLLIQFQNNGVVDDSQLPKDRFSAERLKGVDSTLKIQPAKLEDSAVYLCASSPQQAGGNEQFFGPGTRLTVL.